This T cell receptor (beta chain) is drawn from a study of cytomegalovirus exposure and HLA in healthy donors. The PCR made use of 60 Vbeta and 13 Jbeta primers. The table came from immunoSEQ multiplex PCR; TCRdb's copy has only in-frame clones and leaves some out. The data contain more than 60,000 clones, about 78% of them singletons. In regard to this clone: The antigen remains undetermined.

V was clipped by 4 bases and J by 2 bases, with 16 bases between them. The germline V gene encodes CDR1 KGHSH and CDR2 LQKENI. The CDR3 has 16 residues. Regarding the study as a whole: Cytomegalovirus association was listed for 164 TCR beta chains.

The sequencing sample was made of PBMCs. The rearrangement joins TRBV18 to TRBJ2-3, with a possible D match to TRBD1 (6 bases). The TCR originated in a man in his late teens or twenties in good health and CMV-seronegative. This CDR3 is CASSRESQGTTDTQYF. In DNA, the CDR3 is TGTGCCAGCTCACGAGAGTCACAGGGCACCACAGATACGCAGTATTTT.